Each of the 27 T cell receptor beta chains below was sequenced from the same sample in a study of blood T cell repertoires in COVID-19. The table came from immunoSEQ multiplex PCR; TCRdb's copy has only in-frame clones and leaves some out. The sample lists about 240,000 clones; approximately 86% were seen once. The sample taken for sequencing was peripheral blood. These receptors came from a man aged 55-75 years who had recovered from COVID-19.

The chain combines TRBV5-6 with TRBJ2-2, with TRBD2 as a possible D gene (5 bases). The CDR3 has 13 residues. Trimming cost V 4 bases and J 9 bases, with 13 bases left between them. Germline V gene lookup returns CDR1 SGHDT and CDR2 YYEEEE. The CDR3 here is CASSRRPGRELFF. Here the CDR3 DNA reads TGTGCCAGCAGCCGGAGACCGGGGAGGGAGCTGTTTTTT. Drawing the rest from reference TRBV5-6 and TRBJ2-2, the complete variable domain is DAGVTQSPTHLIKTRGQQVTLRCSPKSGHDTVSWYQQALGQGPQFIFQYYEEEERQRGNFPDRFSGHQFPNYSSELNVNALLLGDSALYLCASSRRPGRELFFGEGSRLTVL.

The gene calls are TRBV19 and TRBJ2-1; 11 positions match TRBD2. Trimming cost V 1 base and J 13 bases; bases outside gene matches: 9. Germline lookup yields CDR1 LNHDA and CDR2 SQIVND (reference sequence). This CDR3 is built from 15 residues. Here the CDR3 DNA reads TGTGCCAGTAGTATAGTTGGGCTAGCGGGGGGAGGTCAGTTCTTC. Protein sequence: CASSIVGLAGGGQFF.

The CDR3 DNA follows: TGTGCCAGCAGTGAACTAAGAGTGAACACTGAAGCTTTCTTT. Protein sequence: CASSELRVNTEAFF. The V call is TRBV6-1, the J call TRBJ1-1; D is uncertain. Germline loops: CDR1 MNHNS, CDR2 SASEGT. This CDR3 is built from 14 residues. Trimming stripped 2 bases from V and 0 bases from J, with 7 bases between.

This rearrangement joins TRBV24-1 to TRBJ2-7; TRBD1 might be the D (6 bases). The CDR3 is 16 residues long. Deletions cut 2 bases from V and 7 bases from J, with 20 bases between. Germline loops: CDR1 KGHDR, CDR2 SFDVKD. The CDR3 sequence is CATSDSWGRGQGEQYF. The CDR3 DNA reads as TGTGCCACCAGTGATTCTTGGGGCCGGGGCCAGGGGGAGCAGTACTTC.

As DNA, the CDR3 is TGTGCCAGCAGCGCGGACAGCTACTATGGCTACACCTTC. Protein sequence: CASSADSYYGYTF. The chain recombines TRBV7-9 with TRBJ1-2; perhaps TRBD1 as D (6 bases). The V gene lost 5 bases and the J gene lost 3 bases, with 10 bases spanning the gap. The CDR3 sequence is 13 residues long. Germline V gene data show CDR1 as SEHNR and CDR2 as FQNEAQ (reference sequence).

V is TRBV18 and J is TRBJ1-2, with D possibly being TRBD1 (5 bases). The V gene lost 3 bases and the J gene lost 6 bases, with 8 bases spanning the gap. The CDR3 consists of 12 residues. Germline-derived CDR1 and CDR2 are KGHSH and LQKENI. CDR3 in DNA: TGTGCCAGCTCACCGGGGGGAGATGGCTACACCTTC. It translates to CASSPGGDGYTF.

The chain employs TRBV11-2 and TRBJ2-1, with 12 nucleotides matching TRBD2. Per germline, CDR1 SGHAT and CDR2 FQNNGV. This CDR3 is 18 amino acids long. Germline trimming cut 3 bases from V and 3 bases from J; bases unmatched to any gene: 9. CDR3 in amino acids: CASSLGPRLAGDYNEQFF. In DNA, the CDR3 is TGTGCCAGCAGCTTGGGCCCTAGACTAGCGGGGGACTACAATGAGCAGTTCTTC.

The genes are TRBV19 and TRBJ2-3, with 8 bases fitting TRBD2. Germline V gene lookup returns CDR1 LNHDA and CDR2 SQIVND (reference sequence). V dropped 6 bases and J dropped 4; count of bases not matched to a gene: 6. There are 14 residues in the CDR3. The CDR3 DNA reads TGTGCCAGTAGGGTCAGGCGGGGGGCAGATACGCAGTATTTT. This translates into CASRVRRGADTQYF.

The chain combines TRBV4-2 with TRBJ1-5, with 7 bases lining up with TRBD1. Germline V gene sequence: CDR1 LGHNA, CDR2 YNFKEQ. CDR3 size: 15 residues. Trimming cost V 2 bases and J 5 bases; bases outside gene matches: 6. CDR3 DNA: TGTGCCAGCAGCCAATCCAGGGGGACCTATCAGCCCCAGCATTTT. Translated, it gives CASSQSRGTYQPQHF.

CDR3 coding DNA: TGTGCCAGCAGCATCGGGAGTAACTATGGCTACACCTTC. Its protein product is CASSIGSNYGYTF. The V and J genes are TRBV11-1 and TRBJ1-2, with D unclear. V was shortened by 5 bases and J by 1 base, with 8 bases between the two germline ends. This CDR3 has 13 amino acids. Germline CDR1 reads SGHAT; CDR2 reads FQDESV (reference sequence).

This clone was observed a single time. The rearrangement uses TRBV4-2 and TRBJ1-1; 8 bases map to TRBD1. The ends lost 3 bases at V and 0 bases at J; junction bases unmatched: 3. Germline values: CDR1 LGHNA, CDR2 YNFKEQ. The CDR3 is 15 amino acids. CDR3 in amino acids: CASSHSDRVNTEAFF. CDR3 coding DNA: TGTGCCAGCAGCCATTCGGACAGGGTGAACACTGAAGCTTTCTTT.

The V gene is TRBV12-3 or TRBV12-4, the J gene TRBJ1-2, with D hard to call. The CDR3 is 13 residues long. V was trimmed by 4 bases and J by 4 bases, leaving 10 bases between them. The CDR3 protein is CASSSGFLYGYTF. CDR3 nucleotide sequence: TGTGCCAGCAGTTCAGGATTTCTCTATGGCTACACCTTC.

The count of this clone is one. V gene TRBV10-2 combines with J gene TRBJ2-7, with a tentative D call TRBD2 (6 bases). From germline, CDR1 is WSHSY and CDR2 SAAADI. Trimming took off 11 bases at V and 1 base at J, with 18 bases between the two ends. This CDR3 contains 14 residues. The CDR3 sequence: CAAIQDRGSYEQYF. As DNA, the CDR3 is TGCGCCGCGATCCAAGACCGGGGGTCCTACGAGCAGTACTTC.

This clone has a handful of counts. The rearrangement uses TRBV18 and TRBJ2-1; D is ambiguous. Trimming cost V 5 bases and J 0 bases, with 8 bases left between them. This CDR3 spans 14 amino acids. Germline values: CDR1 KGHSH, CDR2 LQKENI. CDR3 DNA sequence: TGTGCCAGCTCATCGAGAGGCTCCTACAATGAGCAGTTCTTC. It specifies CASSSRGSYNEQFF.

The chain is built from TRBV27 and TRBJ1-1; D gene uncertain. The CDR3 is 13 amino acids. Germline CDR1 and CDR2: MNHEY and SMNVEV (reference sequence). V was cut by 3 bases and J by 1 base, with 6 bases left in between. The CDR3 DNA reads TGTGCCAGCAGTTTGTACGGGAACACTGAAGCTTTCTTT. Protein: CASSLYGNTEAFF.

The sample holds a few counts of this clone. This chain joins TRBV6-1 and TRBJ1-3, with 7 bases that match TRBD1. CDR1 is MNHNS, CDR2 SASEGT, per germline. Trimming cost V 2 bases and J 2 bases; bases outside gene matches: 15. CDR3 length: 19 residues. The CDR3 sequence is CASSETFGGTAYPGNTIYF. The CDR3 nucleotides read TGTGCCAGCAGTGAAACTTTTGGAGGGACAGCCTACCCTGGAAACACCATATATTTT.

This clone is a singleton in its sample. The chain is built from TRBV6-1 and TRBJ2-7; 15 bases align to TRBD2. The length of the CDR3 is 18 residues. J lost 7 bases, V lost 3 bases, and 13 bases had no gene match. Germline-derived CDR1 and CDR2 are MNHNS and SASEGT. The CDR3 DNA reads as TGTGCCAGCAGTGACACGGGACTAGCGGGGGGCCTCCTGCGGGAGCAGTACGTC. Its translation: CASSDTGLAGGLLREQYV.

V and J are TRBV9 and TRBJ2-5, with D unresolved. This CDR3 comprises 13 residues. V was cut by 0 bases and J by 5 bases, with 8 bases left in between. CDR1 is SGDLS, CDR2 YYNGEE, per germline. The CDR3 bases are TGTGCCAGCAGCGTAGGCGTAGAGGAGACCCAGTACTTC. Its protein product is CASSVGVEETQYF.

The J gene is TRBJ2-2, the V gene TRBV6-4; 7 bases are shared with TRBD1. The CDR3 runs to 14 residues. Germline V CDR1 and CDR2: MRHNA, SNTAGT. The V and J ends lost 2 bases and 6 bases, in that order; junction bases with no gene match: 3. This CDR3 reads CASSDHRGPGELFF. In DNA, the CDR3 is TGTGCCAGCAGTGACCACAGGGGCCCCGGGGAGCTGTTTTTT.

The V and J genes are TRBV20-1 and TRBJ2-2; 9 nucleotides align to TRBD2. This CDR3 spans 11 amino acids. V shed 5 bases, J shed 13 bases, and the junction held 5 bases outside the gene matches. Germline V gene lookup returns CDR1 DFQATT and CDR2 SNEGSKA (reference sequence). The CDR3 region is CSAARGGVLFF. The CDR3 DNA follows: TGCAGTGCTGCGCGGGGGGGAGTGCTGTTTTTT.

CDR3 region: CASSPRDGGGEQFF. The CDR3 nucleotides are TGTGCCAGCTCACCCCGGGACGGCGGGGGTGAGCAGTTCTTC. This chain links TRBV18 with TRBJ2-1; TRBD2 agrees at 7 bases. Trimming took 3 bases from V and 9 from J; bases not matched to a gene: 8. CDR3 length: 14 residues. From germline, CDR1 is KGHSH and CDR2 LQKENI.

The chain combines TRBV7-9 with TRBJ1-1; 7 bases agree with TRBD1. In germline, CDR1 is SEHNR, CDR2 FQNEAQ (reference sequence). This CDR3 is 14 amino acids long. V was pared by 5 bases and J by 4 bases, with 7 bases of the junction left unmatched. CDR3: CASSPNPGGTEAFF. The DNA of the CDR3 is TGTGCCAGCAGCCCAAACCCAGGGGGCACTGAAGCTTTCTTT.

The chain is built from TRBV5-1 and TRBJ1-6; 12 positions match TRBD1. Per germline, CDR1 SGHRS and CDR2 YFSETQ. Trimming cost V 4 bases and J 10 bases; bases outside gene matches: 6. This CDR3 region has 15 residues. The CDR3 here is CASSPGQGARSPLHF. The DNA of the CDR3 is TGCGCCAGCAGCCCGGGACAGGGGGCGCGATCACCCCTCCACTTT. The entire variable domain, with the rest obtained from reference TRBV5-1 and TRBJ1-6, is as follows: KAGVTQTPRYLIKTRGQQVTLSCSPISGHRSVSWYQQTPGQGLQFLFEYFSETQRNKGNFPGRFSGRQFSNSRSEMNVSTLELGDSALYLCASSPGQGARSPLHFGNGTRLTVT.

V gene TRBV6-5 combines with J gene TRBJ1-6; D gene unclear. Germline CDR1 reads MNHEY; CDR2 reads SVGAGI. Trimming took off 4 bases at V and 9 bases at J, with 4 bases between the two ends. The CDR3 is 11 residues long. CDR3 bases: TGTGCCAGCAGTTCGGGTTCACCCCTCCACTTT. Its translation is CASSSGSPLHF.

This clone came up many times. The chain carries TRBV5-6 and TRBJ2-7; perhaps TRBD1 as D (5 bases). Germline V lookup: CDR1 SGHDT, CDR2 YYEEEE. The CDR3 contains 15 residues. V dropped 5 bases and J dropped 0 bases, with 15 bases sitting between them. The CDR3 DNA is TGTGCCAGCAGACGCGGAAGCAGGGTCTCCTACGAGCAGTACTTC. Residues: CASRRGSRVSYEQYF.

The chain employs TRBV12-3 or TRBV12-4 and TRBJ1-1; D remains unclear. V was pared by 3 bases and J by 3 bases, with 8 bases between. The CDR3 is made up of 13 amino acids. CDR3 sequence: CASSFKEDTEAFF. CDR3 coding DNA: TGTGCCAGCAGTTTTAAGGAGGACACTGAAGCTTTCTTT.

The chain recombines TRBV7-9 with TRBJ2-7; the match to TRBD2 covers 9 bases. Per germline, CDR1 SEHNR and CDR2 FQNEAQ (reference sequence). CDR3 length: 18 amino acids. The J segment lost 6 bases and the V segment lost 3 bases, leaving 18 bases of the junction unmatched. The CDR3, as DNA: TGTGCCAGCAGCTTCAGACTAGCGGAGTACGGTTGTTTCTTCGAGCAGTACGTC. Translating gives CASSFRLAEYGCFFEQYV.